Presented here are 28 T cell receptor beta chains from one specimen sequenced in a study of T cells in Graves' hyperthyroidism and ophthalmopathy. Authors of the study amplified TCR beta CDR3 regions from RNA transcripts. The HTBI primer set served for first-round RT-PCR of the TCR CDR3. One entry per CDR3 protein results from TCRdb running MiXCR on the multiplex PCR reads. Of 270,000 or so distinct CDR3 sequences listed, less than 30% are singletons. Sequencing was carried out using blood. These receptors were collected from a man aged 40-49 years with Graves' hyperthyroidism that later progressed to Graves' ophthalmopathy.

This clonotype has a count of ten or more. The CDR3 region is CASSLVLAGTDTQYF. CDR3 nucleotides: TGTGCCAGCAGCTTAGTGCTAGCGGGAACAGATACGCAGTATTTT. The chain carries TRBV7-2 and TRBJ2-3, with 9 bases that match TRBD2. The CDR3 has 15 amino acids. V trimming: 1 base; J trimming: 3 bases; junction bases outside the gene matches: 2. The V gene's germline CDR1 is SGHTA and CDR2 FQGNSA.

This clonotype was counted many times. V usage is TRBV6-5 and J usage is TRBJ1-1, with D tentatively TRBD1 (5 bases). Germline V CDR1 and CDR2: MNHEY, SVGAGI. The CDR3 extends over 14 amino acids. The V and J ends lost 6 bases and 2 bases respectively, with 13 bases between them. CDR3 amino acids: CASRSGHSNTEAFF. The CDR3 DNA reads as TGTGCCAGCAGATCTGGACACAGTAACACTGAAGCTTTCTTT.

This clonotype was counted at least ten times. The chain recombines TRBV12-3 or TRBV12-4 with TRBJ1-5; D is possibly TRBD1 (6 bases). Deletions cut 6 bases from V and 12 bases from J, with 18 bases between. This CDR3 has 13 amino acids. CDR3 sequence: CASSPRWGPSQHF. The CDR3 DNA follows: TGTGCCAGCAGCCCACGGTGGGGGCCAAGCCAGCATTTT.

The chain is built from TRBV6-1 and TRBJ1-1; a weak D match, TRBD1 (5 bases). The germline V gene has CDR1 MNHNS and CDR2 SASEGT. Deletions cut 7 bases from V and 1 base from J, with 16 bases between. This CDR3 contains 15 residues. CDR3 DNA sequence: TGTGCCAGCACAGTCGGGACCGGTGGGAACACTGAAGCTTTCTTT. This gives the protein CASTVGTGGNTEAFF.

This CDR3 reads CSALIAVSYEQYF. CDR3 nucleotide sequence: TGCAGTGCCCTCATAGCGGTTTCCTACGAGCAGTACTTC. V usage is TRBV20-1 and J usage is TRBJ2-7, with D maybe TRBD2 (6 bases). The CDR3 is 13 residues long. Germline V gene data show CDR1 as DFQATT and CDR2 as SNEGSKA (reference sequence). Trimming pared 6 bases from V and 1 base from J, leaving 13 bases between.

This clonotype has at least ten counts. The chain recombines TRBV2 with TRBJ1-1, with TRBD1 as a possible D gene (6 bases). The ends were cut back, 3 bases at V and 1 base at J, with 9 bases in the middle. Per germline, CDR1 SNHLY and CDR2 FYNNEI. This CDR3 has 14 residues. The CDR3 DNA is TGTGCCAGCAGTGACAGACAGGAGAACACTGAAGCTTTCTTT. Its protein is CASSDRQENTEAFF.

This clonotype was seen ten or more times. The V call is TRBV24-1, the J call TRBJ2-2; D possibly corresponds to TRBD1 (5 bases). Germline V CDR1 and CDR2: KGHDR, SFDVKD. V was pared by 5 bases and J by 8 bases, with 14 bases between. The CDR3 spans 14 residues. CDR3 in amino acids: CATSVGHKAGELFF. DNA of the CDR3: TGTGCCACCAGTGTAGGACACAAAGCTGGGGAGCTGTTTTTT.

This chain joins TRBV5-4 and TRBJ2-7; 7 nucleotides match TRBD2. Germline values: CDR1 SGHNT, CDR2 YYREEE (reference sequence). V was pared by 0 bases and J by 5 bases, with 14 bases of the junction left unmatched. This CDR3 has 17 residues. As DNA, the CDR3 is TGTGCCAGCAGCTTGGGGTCTAGCGGCCACCCTACCAACGAGCAGTACTTC. It specifies CASSLGSSGHPTNEQYF.

The chain combines TRBV6-2 or TRBV6-3 with TRBJ2-7; D gene ambiguous. The CDR3 has 15 amino acids. Germline V gene data show CDR1 as MNHEY and CDR2 as SVGEGT. Trimming removed 2 bases from V and 3 bases from J, with 14 bases in between. The DNA of the CDR3 is TGTGCCAGCAGTTACCCCCAGTACTCCTACTACGAGCAGTACTTC. It yields the protein CASSYPQYSYYEQYF.

The table lists this clonotype with many counts. The genes are TRBV20-1 and TRBJ1-2; perhaps TRBD1 as D (6 bases). V lost 4 bases and J lost 4, with 16 bases in between. The CDR3 covers 14 residues. Germline CDR1 DFQATT, CDR2 SNEGSKA (reference sequence). CDR3 residues: CSAIPETGPYGYTF. CDR3 DNA: TGCAGTGCTATCCCCGAGACAGGCCCCTATGGCTACACCTTC.

This clonotype was seen at least ten times. V gene TRBV7-2 combines with J gene TRBJ2-5; D remains ambiguous. V lost 5 bases and J 5 bases, leaving 9 bases between the germline ends. Germline V gene data show CDR1 as SGHTA and CDR2 as FQGNSA. There are 12 residues in the CDR3. The CDR3 DNA is TGTGCCAGCAGCCCCGCAAGGGAGACCCAGTACTTC. Residues: CASSPARETQYF.

This clonotype was counted at least ten times. The chain joins TRBV11-1 to TRBJ2-6; 8 bases are shared with TRBD1. The germline V gene has CDR1 SGHAT and CDR2 FQDESV (reference sequence). This CDR3 region has 15 residues. J lost 4 bases, V lost 5 bases, and 4 bases had no gene match. CDR3 loop: CASSAQGAGANVLTF. CDR3 DNA sequence: TGTGCCAGCAGCGCTCAGGGGGCAGGGGCCAACGTCCTGACTTTC.

DNA of the CDR3: TGTGCCAGCAGCACGACAGGGGATGGATATGGCTACACCTTC. This encodes CASSTTGDGYGYTF. V usage is TRBV5-6 and J usage is TRBJ1-2; 8 bases match TRBD1. CDR1 SGHDT and CDR2 YYEEEE come from the germline V gene. V trimming: 4 bases; J trimming: 5 bases; junction bases outside the gene matches: 7. CDR3 length: 14 amino acids.

There are many counts of this clonotype. CDR3 sequence reads: CASSERSGEAFF. DNA of the CDR3: TGTGCCAGCAGTGAAAGAAGCGGAGAAGCTTTCTTT. The chain uses TRBV25-1 and TRBJ1-1; D unclear. The V gene lost 2 bases and the J gene lost 8 bases, with 9 bases spanning the gap. In germline, CDR1 is MGHDK, CDR2 SYGVNS. The CDR3 covers 12 residues.

This chain joins TRBV20-1 and TRBJ2-7, with D unclear. The CDR3 is 12 amino acids. Trimming took 6 bases from V and 3 from J, leaving 12 bases between them. The germline CDR1 and CDR2 sequences are DFQATT and SNEGSKA (reference sequence). The CDR3 sequence: CSAGSLDYEQYF. The CDR3 DNA sequence: TGCAGTGCCGGCTCCCTAGACTACGAGCAGTACTTC.

This clonotype was detected many times. The chain uses TRBV7-9 and TRBJ2-7; a possible D gene is TRBD1 (6 bases). The CDR3 extends over 14 amino acids. Germline V gene data show CDR1 as SEHNR and CDR2 as FQNEAQ (reference sequence). Trimming pared 3 bases from V and 3 bases from J, leaving 12 bases between. CDR3 sequence: CASSFPQQGYEQYF. The CDR3 region has the DNA TGTGCCAGCAGCTTTCCCCAACAGGGCTACGAGCAGTACTTC.

The chain joins TRBV2 to TRBJ2-5, with D possibly being TRBD2 (6 bases). Germline V gene lookup returns CDR1 SNHLY and CDR2 FYNNEI. The V end lost 5 bases, the J end lost 7 bases, and 8 bases lay between the germline ends. CDR3 length equals 11 residues. CDR3 coding DNA: TGTGCCAGCAGTATACTAGCGACCCAGTACTTC. This codes for CASSILATQYF.

The chain carries TRBV28 and TRBJ2-7, with D possibly being TRBD1 or TRBD2 (6 bases each). This CDR3 has 17 residues. V lost 3 bases, J lost 0 bases, and 18 bases lay in between. Germline V gene sequence: CDR1 MDHEN, CDR2 SYDVKM. The CDR3 DNA is TGTGCCAGCAGTTTTAGCCCTTTGGGGGGCAGCTCCTACGAGCAGTACTTC. Its translation: CASSFSPLGGSSYEQYF.

In this sample, this clonotype turned up many times. The DNA of the CDR3 is TGTGCCAGCAGCCAAGAGGCGGAAGCTTTCTTT. Protein product: CASSQEAEAFF. The chain has TRBV3-1 and TRBJ1-1; D is uncertain. The CDR3 is made up of 11 amino acids. Trimming removed 0 bases at V and 8 bases at J, with 4 bases between. CDR1 and CDR2 (germline): LGHDT, YNNKEL (reference sequence).

This clonotype came up many times. This chain connects TRBV12-5 to TRBJ2-2; D uncertain. The CDR3 consists of 12 residues. Trimming pared 6 bases from V and 2 bases from J, leaving 4 bases between. Germline CDR1 is LGHNT and CDR2 is FRNRAP. This chain's CDR3 is CASGLNTGELFF. The CDR3 DNA sequence: TGTGCTAGTGGCTTAAACACCGGGGAGCTGTTTTTT.

In this sample, this clonotype turned up many times. The genes are TRBV6-5 and TRBJ2-4; a weak D match, TRBD2 (5 bases). V dropped 6 bases and J dropped 6 bases, with 18 bases sitting between them. CDR1 MNHEY and CDR2 SVGAGI come from the germline V gene. The length of the CDR3 is 15 residues. As DNA, the CDR3 is TGTGCCAGCAGATCCCGTTCCGGGAAGGGAAACATTCAGTACTTC. It translates to CASRSRSGKGNIQYF.

This clonotype was found many times. The CDR3 reads CASSFRQGTTGELFF. The CDR3 bases are TGTGCCAGCAGTTTTCGACAGGGGACCACCGGGGAGCTGTTTTTT. The rearrangement joins TRBV27 to TRBJ2-2; TRBD1 matches at 8 bases. Germline V gives CDR1 MNHEY, CDR2 SMNVEV (reference sequence). Germline trimming cut 3 bases from V and 4 bases from J; bases unmatched to any gene: 4. The CDR3 has 15 amino acids.

The chain is built from TRBV25-1 and TRBJ2-7, with 14 bases aligning to TRBD2. The CDR3 sequence is 19 residues long. Germline V gene sequence: CDR1 MGHDK, CDR2 SYGVNS. The junction had 19 bases not matched to a gene; V was cut back by 7 bases and J by 5 bases. The CDR3 loop reads CASTRSNTRGLAGADEQYF. DNA for the CDR3: TGTGCCAGCACCAGATCCAATACCAGGGGACTAGCGGGAGCGGACGAGCAGTACTTC.

This clonotype was counted many times. J is TRBJ2-2 and V is TRBV20-1; 13 bases align to TRBD2. CDR1 is DFQATT and CDR2 is SNEGSKA in the germline V gene (reference sequence). The CDR3 covers 17 residues. With V trimmed by 6 bases and J by 0 bases, 7 bases remained unmatched. CDR3 bases: TGCAGTGCCCACCCGGGACTAGCGGGATCGAACACCGGGGAGCTGTTTTTT. Encoded protein: CSAHPGLAGSNTGELFF.

In this sample, this clonotype turned up many times. The chain couples TRBV12-3 or TRBV12-4 to TRBJ1-1; D call uncertain. The ends were cut back, 4 bases at V and 4 bases at J, with 10 bases in the middle. CDR3 size: 13 residues. The CDR3: CASSWARGTEAFF. CDR3 in DNA: TGTGCCAGCAGTTGGGCCCGAGGCACTGAAGCTTTCTTT.

This clonotype was observed a handful of times. The chain combines TRBV2 with TRBJ1-5, with a tentative D call TRBD1 (5 bases). V was clipped by 6 bases and J by 0 bases, with 12 bases between them. Germline V gives CDR1 SNHLY, CDR2 FYNNEI. The CDR3 totals 15 residues. This CDR3 is CASRKRGDSNQPQHF. DNA for the CDR3: TGTGCCAGCAGGAAACGGGGGGATAGCAATCAGCCCCAGCATTTT.

At least ten counts were recorded for this clonotype. The chain links TRBV19 to TRBJ1-5; 9 nucleotides line up with TRBD1. Trimming took 9 bases from V and 3 from J; bases not matched to a gene: 6. The V gene's germline CDR1 is LNHDA and CDR2 SQIVND (reference sequence). The CDR3 runs 14 residues. CDR3 protein: CASSGTGYNQPQHF. CDR3 nucleotides: TGTGCCAGCTCCGGGACAGGGTACAATCAGCCCCAGCATTTT.

In this sample, this clonotype turned up many times. The rearrangement joins TRBV6-5 to TRBJ2-7; D is ambiguous. This CDR3 is 15 amino acids long. CDR1 is MNHEY, CDR2 SVGAGI, per germline. The V and J ends lost 3 bases and 4 bases respectively, with 16 bases between them. In nucleotides, the CDR3 is TGTGCCAGCAGTTATCTCTACGGCAGCAAATACGAGCAGTACTTC. Protein: CASSYLYGSKYEQYF.